A single sample is the source of the 4 T cell receptor beta chains below, sequenced in a study of T cell responses to AZD1222 COVID-19 vaccine. TCRdb's table, derived via immunoSEQ multiplex PCR, lists solely in-frame clones and lacks some. The data hold over 120,000 clones, with approximately 93% observed a single time. Sequenced material: peripheral blood, taken after recovery from COVID-19. Source of these receptors: an adult who had recovered from COVID-19.

The gene calls are TRBV5-4 and TRBJ2-3; D is uncertain. The V end was cut by 3 bases, the J end by 2 bases, with 4 bases between. This CDR3 contains 12 residues. CDR1 is SGHNT, CDR2 YYREEE, per germline (reference sequence). Here the CDR3 reads CASSSATDTQYF. CDR3 in DNA: TGTGCCAGCAGCTCGGCCACAGATACGCAGTATTTT.

The chain couples TRBV5-1 to TRBJ1-1; the D gene is possibly TRBD1 (5 bases). The CDR3 spans 13 residues. The V gene lost 4 bases and the J gene lost 1 base, with 8 bases spanning the gap. Germline lookup yields CDR1 SGHRS and CDR2 YFSETQ. The chain's CDR3 is CASSQDTNTEAFF. CDR3 DNA: TGCGCCAGCAGCCAGGACACGAACACTGAAGCTTTCTTT.

V usage is TRBV19 and J usage is TRBJ1-3; TRBD1 agrees at 8 bases. V lost 7 bases to trimming and J lost 3 bases; unmatched junction nucleotides: 11. The germline gives CDR1 LNHDA, CDR2 SQIVND (reference sequence). This CDR3 is built from 16 residues. CDR3 bases: TGTGCCAGTAATCCTACTTCAGGGGGCTTTGGAAACACCATATATTTT. Its translation: CASNPTSGGFGNTIYF.

The chain is built from TRBV28 and TRBJ2-6; tentative D call: TRBD1 (5 bases). The V end was cut by 4 bases, the J end by 4 bases, with 11 bases between. Germline assignment: CDR1 MDHEN and CDR2 SYDVKM. This CDR3 comprises 15 residues. The CDR3 protein is CASSSLAGGANVLTF. The CDR3 DNA sequence: TGTGCCAGCAGTTCCCTGGCAGGGGGGGCCAACGTCCTGACTTTC.